The 18 T cell receptor beta chains below were found in one sample sequenced in a study of blood T cells in healthy people across ages. Using a J-beta primer mix together with a sample-barcoded 5' primer, a second PCR was run for roughly 7 to 12 cycles. TCRdb re-called the 5' RACE reads with MiXCR, one entry per CDR3 protein. The sample includes under 1,000,000 distinct CDR3 sequences, 35% to 40% of them seen just once. Material for sequencing was blood. These receptors all stem from a man between 18 and 29 years old in good health.

The gene calls are TRBV28 and TRBJ2-7; possible D gene TRBD2, 5 bases. This CDR3 spans 13 amino acids. Germline V CDR1 and CDR2: MDHEN, SYDVKM. V lost 8 bases and J 7 bases, leaving 18 bases between the germline ends. The CDR3, as DNA: TGTGCCAGCCGCCCCGTCAAGTCGGGGGAGCAGTACTTC. Translated, it gives CASRPVKSGEQYF.

This clonotype was recorded once. One base away lies a much larger clone, so this may be a sequencing read error. The rearrangement uses TRBV12-3 or TRBV12-4 and TRBJ1-5, with D unclear. V dropped 3 bases and J dropped 10 bases, with 10 bases sitting between them. CDR3 length: 12 residues. CDR3 sequence (DNA): TGTGCCAGCAGTTTGTTCGGCGGCCCCCAGCATTTT. Translating it yields CASSLFGGPQHF.

The rearrangement links TRBV7-9 to TRBJ2-2; no clear D gene. The CDR3 is 16 amino acids. Between the trimmed V and J ends, which lost 1 base and 0 bases, there was a span of 9 bases. Germline CDR1 and CDR2: SEHNR and FQNEAQ (reference sequence). The CDR3 coding sequence is TGTGCCAGCAGCTTAGTAAGGGTGGCGAACACCGGGGAGCTGTTTTTT. Translating it yields CASSLVRVANTGELFF.

The chain links TRBV11-2 to TRBJ2-2; D unresolved. The germline gives CDR1 SGHAT, CDR2 FQNNGV. This CDR3 comprises 14 residues. The V gene lost 2 bases and the J gene lost 7 bases, with 11 bases spanning the gap. The CDR3 DNA follows: TGTGCCAGCAGCTTATTCGGCTTGCGCGGGGAGCTGTTTTTT. It translates to CASSLFGLRGELFF.

This clonotype was detected only a few times. V usage is TRBV5-6 and J usage is TRBJ1-5; no reliable D call. Germline V gene sequence: CDR1 SGHDT, CDR2 YYEEEE. Between the trimmed V and J ends, which lost 2 bases and 7 bases, there was a span of 13 bases. The CDR3 contains 14 residues. As DNA, the CDR3 is TGTGCCAGCAGCTTCGGGGTCTCTGAACAGCCCCAGCATTTT. Protein: CASSFGVSEQPQHF.

This clonotype appeared a few times. The rearrangement joins TRBV10-3 to TRBJ2-5; 13 positions agree with TRBD2. The J call is doubtful: the DNA matches TRBJ2-7 better. The CDR3 runs 14 residues. Per germline, CDR1 ENHRY and CDR2 SYGVKD. This CDR3 is CAITGRLAGGEQYF. In nucleotides, the CDR3 is TGTGCCATCACCGGAAGACTAGCGGGGGGCGAGCAGTACTTC.

The V call is TRBV12-3 or TRBV12-4, the J call TRBJ1-2; D is uncertain. The CDR3 has 16 residues. With 2 bases removed from V and 0 bases from J, the gap between germline ends came to 13 bases. The CDR3 bases are TGTGCCAGCAGTTTAAGGCCAGCCTCCACTAACTATGGCTACACCTTC. It yields the protein CASSLRPASTNYGYTF.

This clonotype was seen a handful of times. V gene TRBV7-2 combines with J gene TRBJ2-4; D perhaps matches TRBD2 (6 bases). TRBJ2-7 matches the DNA end more closely, so the J call is doubtful. Germline CDR1 is SGHTA and CDR2 is FQGNSA. The CDR3 spans 15 residues. This CDR3 is CASSPRGGDTYEQYF. The DNA of the CDR3 is TGTGCCAGCAGCCCCCGAGGAGGGGATACCTACGAGCAGTACTTC.

The chain couples TRBV11-3 to TRBJ2-4, with unresolved D. The J call may not be correct, given that the DNA end is closer to TRBJ2-5. The CDR3 runs to 14 residues. The germline V gene encodes CDR1 SGHNT and CDR2 YENEEA. This CDR3 reads CASSLSRSSETQYF. CDR3 coding DNA: TGTGCCAGCAGCTTATCTCGCTCTTCCGAGACCCAGTACTTC.

As for this clonotype: A single base separates this from a much larger clone, so it may be a read error. The gene calls are TRBV10-3 and TRBJ2-3; D is uncertain. Germline lookup yields CDR1 ENHRY and CDR2 SYGVKD. V was clipped by 7 bases and J by 3 bases, with 5 bases between them. The CDR3 sequence is 11 residues long. The CDR3 DNA sequence: TGTGCCATCATGGGAACAGATACGCAGTATTTT. It is translated as CAIMGTDTQYF.

This clonotype was observed a few times. The chain joins TRBV12-3 or TRBV12-4 to TRBJ1-6, with 8 bases matching TRBD1. V was clipped by 5 bases and J by 6 bases; unmatched bases: 6. This CDR3 has 15 amino acids. The CDR3 DNA follows: TGTGCCAGCAGTCTGGGACAGGCTCTTAATTCACCCCTCCACTTT. This encodes CASSLGQALNSPLHF.

This clonotype appeared once. V usage is TRBV9 and J usage is TRBJ2-2; 8 nucleotides align to TRBD2. V was clipped by 1 base and J by 0 bases; unmatched bases: 2. CDR1 is SGDLS, CDR2 YYNGEE, per germline. The CDR3 totals 16 residues. The DNA for the CDR3 is TGTGCCAGCAGCGTATCGGGAGGGACGAACACCGGGGAGCTGTTTTTT. Translation gives CASSVSGGTNTGELFF. Full variable domain (rest looked up from reference TRBV9 and TRBJ2-2): DSGVTQTPKHLITATGQRVTLRCSPRSGDLSVYWYQQSLDQGLQFLIQYYNGEERAKGNILERFSAQQFPDLHSELNLSSLELGDSALYFCASSVSGGTNTGELFFGEGSRLTVL.

This clonotype turned up a few times. The chain recombines TRBV2 with TRBJ1-4; D perhaps matches TRBD1 (5 bases). The germline CDR1 and CDR2 sequences are SNHLY and FYNNEI. The V gene lost 4 bases and the J gene lost 8 bases, with 11 bases spanning the gap. This CDR3 spans 13 amino acids. The CDR3 sequence: CASSVNEGEKLFF. The CDR3 nucleotides are TGTGCCAGCAGTGTGAATGAGGGGGAAAAACTGTTTTTT.

The rearrangement joins TRBV29-1 to TRBJ2-5, with D possibly TRBD2 on 5 matching bases. The germline gives CDR1 SQVTM, CDR2 ANQGSEA. Trimming left V 8 bases short and J 4 bases short, with 14 bases between. The CDR3 runs to 12 residues. The CDR3 coding sequence is TGCAGCTCGAGGGATTCTACAGAGACCCAGTACTTC. Translating gives CSSRDSTETQYF.

A remark on this clonotype: A junction end diverges from the germline sequence, so it may reflect a read error. The chain recombines TRBV6-5 with TRBJ2-3; a weak D match, TRBD1 (6 bases). CDR1 is MNHEY, CDR2 SVGAGI, per germline. This CDR3 contains 12 residues. The CDR3 nucleotides read TGTGCCAGCAGCAGGGGTACAGATGCGCAGTATTTT. Amino acids: CASSRGTDAQYF.

This chain joins TRBV12-3 or TRBV12-4 and TRBJ2-5; D possibly corresponds to TRBD2 (6 bases). Near its end, the DNA agrees better with TRBJ2-7, so the J call may be wrong. The CDR3 has 13 amino acids. The CDR3 is CASSLAGFHEQYF. The CDR3 DNA follows: TGTGCCAGCAGTTTGGCGGGGTTCCACGAGCAGTACTTC.

Comment on this clonotype: Germline and junction disagree at one end, which may indicate a read error. The V call is TRBV5-5, the J call TRBJ2-1; a possible D gene is TRBD1 (6 bases). Germline lookup yields CDR1 SGHKS and CDR2 YYEKEE (reference sequence). This CDR3 is built from 17 residues. CDR3 DNA: TGTGCCAGCAGCTTACGGCAGGGGAGAAGCTCCTACAATGAGCAGTTGTTC. It is translated as CASSLRQGRSSYNEQLF.

The chain employs TRBV20-1 and TRBJ2-1; 8 nucleotides match TRBD2. Germline V CDR1 and CDR2: DFQATT, SNEGSKA (reference sequence). The CDR3 covers 16 residues. V shed 2 bases and J 0 bases; nucleotides not matched to a gene: 6. The CDR3 reads CSARYLLAASYNEQFF. In nucleotides, the CDR3 is TGCAGTGCTAGATACTTACTAGCGGCCTCCTACAATGAGCAGTTCTTC.